The rows below give T cell receptor beta chains drawn from one sample of a study of cytomegalovirus exposure and HLA in healthy donors. The assay was immunoSEQ multiplex PCR, and TCRdb's table has in-frame clones only and misses some. The sample shows 140,000 to 150,000 clones, roughly 73% of them seen only once. The sequenced sample consisted of PBMCs. The receptor set was obtained from a woman aged 18 to 35 in good health and CMV-seronegative. Each CDR3 is given with its conserved first and last residue. The D gene is left open where the match is weak. Clone size is shown for a subset of rows, as once, few, many or a class of expanded clone.

j_call | d_call | v_call | clone_size | cdr3_aa | cdr3_nt
TRBJ1-2 | . | TRBV29-1 | . | CSVGPRQEYYGYTF | TGCAGCGTTGGGCCCCGACAGGAATACTATGGCTACACCTTC
TRBJ1-2 | TRBD1 | TRBV7-2 | . | CANSLAGQWGYTF | TGTGCCAACAGCTTAGCGGGACAGTGGGGCTACACCTTC
TRBJ1-1 | TRBD1 | TRBV28 | . | CASSTGQLYTEAFF | TGTGCCAGCAGTACGGGACAGCTTTACACTGAAGCTTTCTTT
TRBJ2-7 | . | TRBV10-1 | . | CASSEWGTSGASGSYEQYF | TGCGCCAGCAGTGAATGGGGGACAAGCGGGGCTAGCGGCTCCTACGAGCAGTACTTC
TRBJ2-1 | . | TRBV7-8 | . | CASSFPGRSYNEQFF | TGTGCCAGCAGCTTTCCCGGGAGAAGTTACAATGAGCAGTTCTTC
TRBJ1-4 | . | TRBV15 | . | CATSRTERNEKLFF | TGTGCCACCAGCAGGACTGAGCGAAATGAAAAACTGTTTTTT
TRBJ2-5 | TRBD2 | TRBV7-8 | . | CASSLGGTSLGETQYF | TGTGCCAGCAGCTTAGGTGGGACTAGCTTAGGAGAGACCCAGTACTTC
TRBJ2-2 | TRBD1 | TRBV2 | once | CASRDRTGGFLFGGELFF | TGTGCCAGCAGAGATCGGACAGGGGGCTTCCTCTTTGGCGGGGAGCTGTTTTTT
TRBJ2-2 | TRBD1 | TRBV5-4 | . | CASGTGFTGELFF | TGTGCCAGCGGGACAGGGTTTACCGGGGAGCTGTTTTTT
TRBJ1-2 | . | TRBV7-2 | . | CASSLNRENYGYTF | TGTGCCAGCAGCTTAAACAGGGAGAACTATGGCTACACCTTC